What follows describes a single T cell receptor beta chain. The antigen is unknown. These data come from a study of T-cell reconstitution after alpha-beta-depleted transplantation in children. Study conclusions and caveats: Counts and diversity of T cells one year after transplant came mostly from newly produced T cells. It was surviving recipient T cells and thymic progenitors that gave some patients high TCRbeta diversity at day 60. The origin of alpha-beta T cells about two months after transplant was reportedly several hundred expanded graft clones.

V was pared by 4 bases and J by 1 base, with 9 bases of the junction left unmatched. The CDR3 covers 17 residues. CDR1 SEHNR and CDR2 FQNEAQ come from the germline V gene (reference sequence). Preparation of the TCRbeta library used unique molecular identifiers. A single record per CDR3 protein comes from TCRdb applying MiXCR to the PCR reads. The table has 200,000 to 300,000 distinct CDR3 sequences, roughly 25% seen once. The starting material was PBMCs, obtained before TCRalphabeta/CD19-depleted stem cell transplant. This clonotype originated in a girl aged 2 to 10 with Fanconi anemia, due to receive a stem cell transplant. The chain has TRBV7-9 and TRBJ2-3, with 9 bases that match TRBD2. The chain's CDR3 is CASSSRLSGGGTDTQYF. The CDR3, as DNA: TGTGCCAGCAGCTCCAGGCTTAGCGGGGGCGGCACAGATACGCAGTATTTT.